The 11 T cell receptor beta chains listed next were all sequenced from one sample in a study of blood T cell repertoires in COVID-19. Generated by immunoSEQ multiplex PCR, the TCRdb table keeps only in-frame clones and is missing some. In the table there are about 350,000 clones, roughly 87% of which are singletons. Sequencing was carried out using PBMCs or T cells enriched from blood (not recorded which). The receptor source for this set is a woman aged 30 to 39 who had recovered from COVID-19.

The V gene is TRBV7-2, the J gene TRBJ2-2, with D tentatively TRBD2 (5 bases). Trimming took off 1 base at V and 4 bases at J, with 13 bases between the two ends. The CDR3 extends over 16 amino acids. The germline CDR1 and CDR2 sequences are SGHTA and FQGNSA. CDR3 in DNA: TGTGCCAGCAGCTTAGGGATCTGGAGGACCACCGGGGAGCTGTTTTTT. Translated: CASSLGIWRTTGELFF.

The genes are TRBV27 and TRBJ1-4, with 9 bases fitting TRBD1. Germline V gene sequence: CDR1 MNHEY, CDR2 SMNVEV (reference sequence). The CDR3 loop spans 15 amino acids. Trimming took 4 bases from V and 8 from J; bases not matched to a gene: 8. Written as DNA, the CDR3 is TGTGCCAGCAGTTCTTCATGGACAGGGGCGGAAAAACTGTTTTTT. This translates into CASSSSWTGAEKLFF.

The chain employs TRBV15 and TRBJ2-3; D may be TRBD2 (5 bases). Germline loops: CDR1 LNHNV, CDR2 YYDKDF (reference sequence). CDR3 length: 14 amino acids. The germline V and J ends were trimmed by 8 bases and 2 bases, with 14 bases remaining between them. The CDR3 sequence is CATRVGGYTDTQYF. The CDR3 DNA sequence: TGTGCCACCCGGGTCGGCGGGTACACAGATACGCAGTATTTT.

This chain connects TRBV27 to TRBJ2-7, with 13 nucleotides matching TRBD2. Unmatched junction bases numbered 10, after V lost 5 bases and J lost 6 bases. Germline values: CDR1 MNHEY, CDR2 SMNVEV (reference sequence). The CDR3 runs 16 residues. The CDR3 DNA reads TGTGCCAGCAGTCTCAAACTAGCGGGAGGGCCAGGCGAGCAGTACTTC. Encoded protein: CASSLKLAGGPGEQYF.

In the case of this clone: A junction boundary mismatches the germline segment, possibly from a read error. The rearrangement joins TRBV28 to TRBJ1-1; 7 nucleotides line up with TRBD1. CDR3 length equals 13 residues. Per germline, CDR1 MDHEN and CDR2 SYDVKM. CDR3 DNA: TGTGCCAGCAGTGCACAGGGGAACGCTGAAGCTTTCTTT. Amino acids: CASSAQGNAEAFF.

CDR3 residues: CAWSRTGKAEQYF. CDR3 sequence (DNA): TGTGCCTGGAGTCGGACAGGGAAGGCCGAGCAGTACTTC. V is TRBV30 and J is TRBJ2-7, with 8 bases aligning to TRBD1. CDR1 is GTSNPN and CDR2 is SVGIG in the germline V gene (reference sequence). CDR3 length: 13 amino acids. V dropped 2 bases and J dropped 6; count of bases not matched to a gene: 6.

V and J are TRBV27 and TRBJ2-2, with TRBD2 identical over 10 bases. With V trimmed by 7 bases and J by 7 bases, 9 bases remained unmatched. The germline V gene has CDR1 MNHEY and CDR2 SMNVEV (reference sequence). The CDR3 consists of 15 residues. This CDR3 is CASTGAGGPSGELFF. For the CDR3, the DNA is TGTGCCAGCACCGGAGCGGGAGGGCCGAGCGGGGAGCTGTTTTTT.

This chain links TRBV7-9 with TRBJ1-1, with 7 bases fitting TRBD1. With 6 bases clipped from V and 1 base from J, the junction kept 8 bases outside the gene matches. Germline V gene data show CDR1 as SEHNR and CDR2 as FQNEAQ (reference sequence). There are 15 residues in the CDR3. Written as DNA, the CDR3 is TGTGCCAGCAGACAGGGGTGGACGAGGAACACTGAAGCTTTCTTT. It specifies CASRQGWTRNTEAFF.

V and J are TRBV7-6 and TRBJ1-1, with TRBD1 matching 7 bases. V gave up 1 base and J gave up 3 bases; unmatched junction bases: 14. Germline V lookup: CDR1 SGHVS, CDR2 FNYEAQ. CDR3 length equals 18 residues. Written as DNA, the CDR3 is TGTGCCAGCAGCTTAGGAGGGGTGGTCGCAGGGGGTTACACTGAAGCTTTCTTT. Its translation: CASSLGGVVAGGYTEAFF.

V is TRBV30 and J is TRBJ1-2, with a possible D match to TRBD1 (5 bases). CDR1 and CDR2 (germline): GTSNPN, SVGIG (reference sequence). V lost 7 bases and J lost 2, with 8 bases in between. The CDR3 is made up of 11 amino acids. The CDR3 coding sequence is TGTGCCTACCGACAGAACTATGGCTACACCTTC. Protein sequence: CAYRQNYGYTF.

This clone was seen once. The rearrangement joins TRBV7-9 to TRBJ2-5, with 9 bases that match TRBD2. V dropped 5 bases and J dropped 4; count of bases not matched to a gene: 5. Germline lookup yields CDR1 SEHNR and CDR2 FQNEAQ (reference sequence). This CDR3 comprises 14 residues. CDR3 DNA: TGTGCCAGCAGCAGGACAGCGGGAGGAGAGACCCAGTACTTC. Its protein is CASSRTAGGETQYF.